These 29 T cell receptor beta chains were all obtained from the same sample, sequenced in a study of tumor and adjacent non-tumor tissue in lung cancer. RNA was extracted from bulk tissue without any cell sorting. A modified ARM-PCR protocol with three rounds of nested PCR amplified TCRbeta. TCRdb itself ran the multiplex PCR reads through MiXCR, one entry per CDR3 protein. The top ten clones hold around 9.6% of a sample with fewer than 100,000 distinct CDR3 sequences, over 55% of them seen once. Sequenced material: lung tumor tissue. These receptors originate from a woman aged 40-49 years with non-small cell lung cancer.

There are many counts of this clonotype. The chain couples TRBV4-1 to TRBJ2-3, with D unclear. Germline-derived CDR1 and CDR2 are MGHRA and YSYEKL. Between the trimmed V and J ends, which lost 1 base and 4 bases, there was a span of 3 bases. CDR3 length equals 12 residues. The DNA for the CDR3 is TGCGCCAGCAGCCAAGTCCCAGATACGCAGTATTTT. This sequence encodes CASSQVPDTQYF.

Concerning this clonotype itself: The junction differs from germline at one of its ends, possibly a read error. The chain employs TRBV20-1 and TRBJ1-2; 7 bases align to TRBD1. This CDR3 spans 13 amino acids. Germline lookup yields CDR1 DFQATT and CDR2 SNEGSKA (reference sequence). The CDR3 coding sequence is TGCAGTGCCATCGACAGGGTGAACTATGGATACATCTTC. Its protein is CSAIDRVNYGYIF.

Concerning this clonotype itself: This may be a read error: a much more frequent sequence differs by one nucleotide. The chain uses TRBV5-6 and TRBJ2-5; maybe TRBD1 (5 bases). CDR1 is SGHDT, CDR2 YYEEEE, per germline. The CDR3 loop spans 15 amino acids. Trimming stripped 3 bases from V and 5 bases from J, with 17 bases between. CDR3 amino acids: CASSSGYYWRETQYF. The CDR3 DNA reads TGTGCCAGCAGCTCAGGGTATTATTGGCGGGAGACCCAGTACTTC.

About this clonotype itself: One end of the junction varies from germline; a read error may be responsible. The V and J genes are TRBV2 and TRBJ1-1; tentatively, D is TRBD1 (5 bases). This CDR3 is 13 amino acids long. Germline V gives CDR1 SNHLY, CDR2 FYNNEI. CDR3 coding DNA: TGTGCCAGCAGGGGGGAGCGGGGCACTGAAACTTTCTTT. It is translated as CASRGERGTETFF.

CDR3 sequence: CANTKFGMAQETQYF. CDR3 coding DNA: TGTGCCAACACCAAATTCGGAATGGCACAAGAGACCCAGTACTTC. The chain joins TRBV11-2 to TRBJ2-5; D uncertain. Germline values: CDR1 SGHAT, CDR2 FQNNGV. The V end lost 10 bases, the J end lost 2 bases, and 20 bases lay between the germline ends. This CDR3 comprises 15 residues.

About this clonotype: One end of the junction does not line up with germline, which may come from a read error. The chain uses TRBV11-3 and TRBJ2-1, with 8 positions matching TRBD1. The CDR3 totals 14 residues. CDR1 is SGHNT, CDR2 YENEEA, per germline. The CDR3 sequence is CACRTEQGGDEQFF. The CDR3 DNA reads as TGTGCCTGCAGAACCGAACAGGGGGGCGATGAGCAGTTCTTC.

The chain links TRBV29-1 to TRBJ2-7; either TRBD1 or TRBD2 may supply D (5 bases each). The CDR3 contains 15 residues. CDR1 is SQVTM, CDR2 ANQGSEA, per germline. With 4 bases removed from V and 3 bases from J, the gap between germline ends came to 19 bases. The CDR3 protein is CSVGQTVEVNYEQYF. The CDR3 DNA reads as TGCAGCGTTGGGCAGACAGTGGAGGTTAACTACGAGCAGTACTTC.

The table lists this clonotype with a count of one. Germline and junction disagree at one end, which may indicate a read error. The J gene is TRBJ1-1, the V gene TRBV11-2; tentatively, D is TRBD1 (6 bases). The CDR3 runs to 15 residues. Germline assignment: CDR1 SGHAT and CDR2 FQNNGV. CDR3 amino acids: CDSSYYRRRDTEALF. The CDR3 region has the DNA TGTGACAGCAGCTATTATAGGAGGCGGGACACTGAAGCTTTGTTT.

A single count supports this clonotype. Sequence at one end of the junction differs from germline and may be a read error. The J gene is TRBJ2-5, the V gene TRBV11-3, with D unclear. The CDR3 consists of 15 residues. Germline CDR1 reads SGHNT; CDR2 reads YENEEA. For the CDR3, the DNA is TGTGCCAGCAGCCCTTGTGGGATGGCACAAGAGACCCGGTACTTC. Encoded protein: CASSPCGMAQETRYF.

About this clonotype itself: At one end the junction does not follow the germline gene, possibly because of a read error. The rearrangement uses TRBV29-1 and TRBJ1-2; D ambiguous. This CDR3 contains 12 residues. CDR1 and CDR2 (germline): SQVTM, ANQGSEA. The chain's CDR3 is CSAERASYGFTF. CDR3 nucleotide sequence: TGCAGCGCTGAAAGGGCTTCCTATGGCTTCACCTTC.

Details on this clonotype: A read error may produce the germline difference seen at one junction end. The chain combines TRBV12-3 or TRBV12-4 with TRBJ2-1, with 7 bases aligning to TRBD2. CDR3 length equals 15 residues. CDR3: CSSTRARGDYNEQFF. The CDR3 nucleotides read TGTTCCAGCACCCGAGCACGGGGGGACTACAATGAGCAGTTCTTC.

In the case of this clonotype: At one end, the junction sequence differs from germline, possibly due to a read error. The V call is TRBV4-1, the J call TRBJ1-6; a weak D match, TRBD1 (6 bases). There are 16 residues in the CDR3. Germline loops: CDR1 MGHRA, CDR2 YSYEKL. The CDR3 is CASSQTGLTGNSPLHF. Written as DNA, the CDR3 is TGCGCCAGCAGCCAAACAGGGCTAACGGGTAATTCACCCCTTCACTTT.

By share of the sample, this clonotype is medium-sized (0.01 to 0.1%). The chain links TRBV5-6 to TRBJ2-3; D is undetermined. CDR3 length: 15 residues. V shed 0 bases and J shed 0 bases, with 8 bases lying between them. The germline gives CDR1 SGHDT, CDR2 YYEEEE. The CDR3 spells CASSLGILSTDTQYF. CDR3 sequence (DNA): TGTGCCAGCAGCTTGGGTATCCTTAGCACAGATACGCAGTATTTT. Combining the CDR3 with reference TRBV5-6 and TRBJ2-3 gives the whole variable domain DAGVTQSPTHLIKTRGQQVTLRCSPKSGHDTVSWYQQALGQGPQFIFQYYEEEERQRGNFPDRFSGHQFPNYSSELNVNALLLGDSALYLCASSLGILSTDTQYFGPGTRLTVL.

A remark on this clonotype: No DNA is shown, since the ends of the CDR3 on it are uncertain; the CDR3 is the one TCRdb lists. This chain uses TRBV11-3 with TRBJ1-4; the table's D gene call, TRBD1, was not cross checked with the DNA. The CDR3 comprises 15 residues, both ends counted. Germline-derived CDR1 and CDR2 are SGHNT and YENEEA. CDR3 in amino acids: CASRAGAGPEKLFFF.

A word on this clonotype: As the CDR3 is not closed by the conserved phenylalanine or tryptophan, this likely results from a read error. CDR3 sequence: CASSFIGLQEIQYL. DNA of the CDR3: TGTGCCAGCAGCTTTATTGGGCTGCAAGAGATCCAGTACCTC. The J gene is TRBJ2-5, the V gene TRBV11-2, with no clear D. Germline CDR1 SGHAT, CDR2 FQNNGV. This CDR3 region has 14 residues.

This clonotype was observed many times. V and J are TRBV12-3 or TRBV12-4 and TRBJ1-5, with 10 positions matching TRBD1. Trimming took 6 bases from V and 4 from J; bases not matched to a gene: 9. The CDR3 totals 16 residues. The CDR3 loop is CASSPGTGALNQPQHF. The CDR3 bases are TGTGCCAGCAGCCCCGGGACAGGGGCGCTTAATCAGCCCCAGCATTTT.

This clonotype came up many times. The J gene is TRBJ2-2, the V gene TRBV20-1, with 7 bases lining up with TRBD2. V was clipped by 6 bases and J by 6 bases; unmatched bases: 10. This CDR3 has 14 residues. Germline V gene lookup returns CDR1 DFQATT and CDR2 SNEGSKA (reference sequence). Here the CDR3 DNA reads TGCAGTGCCAGACTAGCCAGGGCATCCGGGGAGCTGTTTTTT. Its protein product is CSARLARASGELFF.

This clonotype was detected a few times. An end of the junction differs from the germline gene, which may be a read error. The V and J genes are TRBV20-1 and TRBJ2-3; perhaps TRBD2 as D (5 bases). The germline V gene encodes CDR1 DFQATT and CDR2 SNEGSKA (reference sequence). The CDR3 has 15 residues. The CDR3 sequence is CSARDPSGTTDMQYF. The DNA of the CDR3 is TGCAGTGCTAGAGATCCCAGCGGAACCACAGATATGCAGTATTTT.

Comments on this clonotype: Since the CDR3 does not end with the conserved phenylalanine or tryptophan, this likely comes from a read error. CDR3 sequence: CASSKTLAALYNEQFL. The CDR3 coding sequence is TGTGCGAGCAGCAAGACACTAGCTGCACTGTACAATGAGCAGTTCCTA. The chain combines TRBV11-2 with TRBJ2-1; possible D gene TRBD2, 6 bases. Germline V gives CDR1 SGHAT, CDR2 FQNNGV. The CDR3 has 16 amino acids.

The chain couples TRBV20-1 to TRBJ2-7; 10 bases map to TRBD1. The V segment lost 1 base and the J segment 0 bases; nucleotides outside the gene matches: 6. The CDR3 totals 16 residues. Germline V gives CDR1 DFQATT, CDR2 SNEGSKA (reference sequence). CDR3 coding DNA: TGCAGTGCTAGAGGCCCGGGACAGGGGACCTCCTACGAGCAGTACTTC. Amino acids: CSARGPGQGTSYEQYF.

A few counts support this clonotype. This may come from a read error, since a much larger clone is one base off. The conserved closing phenylalanine or tryptophan is absent in this CDR3, likely reflecting a read error. The chain couples TRBV6-2 or TRBV6-3 to TRBJ2-7; D not resolved. The CDR3 length is 10 residues. With 8 bases removed from V and 7 bases from J, the gap between germline ends came to 9 bases. Germline assignment: CDR1 MNHEY and CDR2 SVGEGT. The CDR3 DNA sequence: TGTGCCAGCGGGCCGCCTGAGCAGTACCTC. Protein product: CASGPPEQYL.

Concerning this clonotype: This could be a read error, since a much larger clone is one nucleotide away. The chain has TRBV13 and TRBJ2-3; 9 bases map to TRBD2. The CDR3 runs to 15 residues. Germline-derived CDR1 and CDR2 are PRHDT and FYEKMQ (reference sequence). DNA for the CDR3: TGTGCCACCAGCTTTAGCAGCGGGAGGACAGATACGCAGTATTTT. Its translation is CATSFSSGRTDTQYF.

Note on this clonotype: The conserved final phenylalanine or tryptophan is absent from the CDR3, which likely points to a read error. It is unclear where the CDR3 begins or ends on the DNA, so no DNA is shown, and the CDR3 is as TCRdb lists it. The CDR3 protein is CASRYSGANYGYTS. The rearrangement uses TRBV6-5 and TRBJ1-2. Germline CDR1 and CDR2: MNHEY and SVGAGI. The CDR3 is made up of 14 amino acids, end residues included.

This clonotype occurred a few times. This chain links TRBV5-1 with TRBJ2-3; 9 bases are shared with TRBD2. V shed 4 bases and J 5 bases; nucleotides not matched to a gene: 14. The CDR3 consists of 17 residues. From germline, CDR1 is SGHRS and CDR2 YFSETQ. The CDR3 sequence: CASSQVKLAGSGDTQYF. The CDR3 nucleotides are TGCGCCAGCAGCCAGGTCAAACTAGCGGGTTCTGGAGATACGCAGTATTTT.

To note about this clonotype: A much larger clonotype is one base distant, so this may be a read error. The J gene is TRBJ2-3, the V gene TRBV6-1, with D unresolved. Germline assignment: CDR1 MNHNS and CDR2 SASEGT. CDR3 size: 13 residues. CDR3 protein: CASSNSRTDTRYF. CDR3 nucleotide sequence: TGTGCCAGCAGTAATAGCCGCACAGATACGCGGTATTTT.

A remark on this clonotype: One end of the junction is discordant with germline, which a read error may explain. The chain links TRBV11-2 to TRBJ1-1, with D perhaps matching TRBD1 (6 bases). Germline CDR1 is SGHAT and CDR2 is FQNNGV. There are 14 residues in the CDR3. CDR3 loop: CTSSPFTGCTEAFF. CDR3 in DNA: TGTACCAGCAGCCCTTTTACAGGGTGCACTGAGGCTTTCTTT.

Comments on this clonotype: A junction end diverges from the germline sequence, so it may reflect a read error. The chain is built from TRBV11-3 and TRBJ1-1; D gene unclear. This CDR3 comprises 13 residues. Germline V gene lookup returns CDR1 SGHNT and CDR2 YENEEA. DNA of the CDR3: TGTGTCAGCAGCTTAGTGGGGAACATTGAAGCTTTCTTT. This sequence encodes CVSSLVGNIEAFF.

Concerning this clonotype itself: Being one base from a much bigger clone, this may be a read error. The chain uses TRBV20-1 and TRBJ2-1; 14 positions agree with TRBD2. The trim removed 3 bases at V and 5 bases at J, leaving 6 bases unmatched. The CDR3 length is 16 residues. Per germline, CDR1 DFQATT and CDR2 SNEGSKA (reference sequence). DNA for the CDR3: TGCAGTGCTAGCGGACGGACTAGCGGGGGGCACAATGAGCAGTTCTTC. It encodes CSASGRTSGGHNEQFF.

The chain combines TRBV11-3 with TRBJ2-1, with 9 positions matching TRBD1. J gave up 13 bases and V 5 bases, and 15 bases lay outside the gene matches. The germline V gene has CDR1 SGHNT and CDR2 YENEEA. CDR3 length: 15 residues. DNA of the CDR3: TGTGCCAGCAGCCCCGGACAGGGGTCCTACAAAGAACAGTTCTTC. Its translation: CASSPGQGSYKEQFF.